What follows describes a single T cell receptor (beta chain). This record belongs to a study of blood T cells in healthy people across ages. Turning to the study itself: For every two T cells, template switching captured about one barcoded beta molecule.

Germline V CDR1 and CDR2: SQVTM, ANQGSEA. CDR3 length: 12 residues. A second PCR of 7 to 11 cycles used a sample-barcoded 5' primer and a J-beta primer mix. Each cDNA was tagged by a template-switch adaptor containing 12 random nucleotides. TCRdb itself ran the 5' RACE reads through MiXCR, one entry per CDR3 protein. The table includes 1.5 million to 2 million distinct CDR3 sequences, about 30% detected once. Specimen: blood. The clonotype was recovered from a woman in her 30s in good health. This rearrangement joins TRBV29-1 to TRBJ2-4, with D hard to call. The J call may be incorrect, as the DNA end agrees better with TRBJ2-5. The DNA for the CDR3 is TGCAGCGGTGCAAGTTTTCAAGAGACCCAGTACTTC. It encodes CSGASFQETQYF.